Sequencing of this T cell receptor beta chain was carried out in a study of control samples from healthy donors and cancer patients. Profiled with immunoSEQ multiplex PCR; TCRdb holds only in-frame clones, not every one. In the table there are 95,000 to 150,000 clones, about 90% of which are singletons. The junction had 11 bases not matched to a gene; V was cut back by 4 bases and J by 9 bases. The CDR3 runs to 14 residues. CDR1 and CDR2 from the germline V gene are LNHDA and SQIVND (reference sequence). This clone has only one observation. Sequencing was carried out using blood. The TCR was taken from a man younger than 30 in good health. J is TRBJ2-7 and V is TRBV19; 8 bases map to TRBD1. The chain's CDR3 is CASSRAGGEERQYF. CDR3 nucleotide sequence: TGTGCCAGTAGTAGGGCAGGGGGCGAAGAAAGGCAGTACTTC.